This TCR beta chain was sequenced during a study of OX40 agonist ivuxolimab in advanced cancers. The overall study: Subjects had a mean age of approximately 60 years, with a range of roughly 20 to 79; almost 85% were male. General study points: Both CD4+ and CD8+ T cell populations in blood had undergone clonal expansion by week 6 at 0.1 to 3.0 mg/kg.

The CDR3 spans 14 residues. Trimming pared 4 bases from V and 5 bases from J, leaving 16 bases between. Germline assignment: CDR1 SGHNT and CDR2 YYREEE (reference sequence). As for this clone: Its cognate antigen is unknown.

The repertoire was sequenced with immunoSEQ multiplex PCR; TCRdb's copy has only in-frame clones and lacks some. The sample lists 35,000 to 45,000 clones, about 82% occurring once. The source material was CD4+ or CD8+ T cells sorted from blood, sampled in a trial of the OX40 agonist ivuxolimab. The clonotype originates from an adult with an advanced solid tumor such as melanoma, head and neck, liver or kidney cancer. J is TRBJ2-7 and V is TRBV5-4, with unresolved D. This CDR3 is CASSLSYLLHEQYF. In DNA, the CDR3 is TGTGCCAGCAGCCTCTCATACCTACTCCACGAGCAGTACTTC.